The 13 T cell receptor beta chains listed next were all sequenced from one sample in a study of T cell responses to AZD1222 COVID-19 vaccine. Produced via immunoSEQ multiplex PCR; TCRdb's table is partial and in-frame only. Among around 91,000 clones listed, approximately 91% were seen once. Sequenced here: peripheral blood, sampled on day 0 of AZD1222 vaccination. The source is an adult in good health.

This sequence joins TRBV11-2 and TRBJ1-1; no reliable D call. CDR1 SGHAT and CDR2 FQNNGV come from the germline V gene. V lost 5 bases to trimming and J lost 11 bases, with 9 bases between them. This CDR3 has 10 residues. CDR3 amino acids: CASSEVRAFF. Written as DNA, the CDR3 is TGTGCCAGCAGCGAGGTTAGGGCTTTCTTT. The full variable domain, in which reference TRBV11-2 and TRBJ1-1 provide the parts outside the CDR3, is EAGVAQSPRYKIIEKRQSVAFWCNPISGHATLYWYQQILGQGPKLLIQFQNNGVVDDSQLPKDRFSAERLKGVDSTLKIQPAKLEDSAVYLCASSEVRAFFGQGTRLTVV.

The CDR3 region is CASSSGGRGPQHF. The CDR3 DNA reads as TGTGCCAGCAGTTCGGGGGGGCGGGGGCCCCAGCATTTT. This sequence joins TRBV12-3 or TRBV12-4 and TRBJ1-5; weak D call: TRBD1 (6 bases). V lost 4 bases, J lost 9 bases, and 13 bases lay in between. This CDR3 spans 13 amino acids.

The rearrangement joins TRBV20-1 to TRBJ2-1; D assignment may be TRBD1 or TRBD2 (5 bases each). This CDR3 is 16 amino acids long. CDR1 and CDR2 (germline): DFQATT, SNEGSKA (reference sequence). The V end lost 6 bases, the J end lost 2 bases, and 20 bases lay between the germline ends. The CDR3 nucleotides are TGCAGTGCGAGTGGGGCTAGCACTATTCCCTACAATGAGCAGTTCTTC. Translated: CSASGASTIPYNEQFF.

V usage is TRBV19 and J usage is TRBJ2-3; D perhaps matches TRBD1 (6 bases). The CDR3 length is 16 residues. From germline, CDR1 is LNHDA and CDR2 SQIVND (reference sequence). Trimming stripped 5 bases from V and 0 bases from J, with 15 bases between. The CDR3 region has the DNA TGTGCCAGTAGTCCTAGGACAGCAGCGAGCACAGATACGCAGTATTTT. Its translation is CASSPRTAASTDTQYF.

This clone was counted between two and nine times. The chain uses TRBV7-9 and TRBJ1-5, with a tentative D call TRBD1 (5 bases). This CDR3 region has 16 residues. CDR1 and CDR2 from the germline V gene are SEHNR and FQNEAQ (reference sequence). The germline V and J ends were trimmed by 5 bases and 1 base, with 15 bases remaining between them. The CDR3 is CASSPRGDGSNQPQHF. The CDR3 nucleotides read TGTGCCAGCAGCCCTAGGGGTGACGGAAGCAATCAGCCCCAGCATTTT. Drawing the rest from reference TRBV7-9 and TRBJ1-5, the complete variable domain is DTGVSQNPRHKITKRGQNVTFRCDPISEHNRLYWYRQTLGQGPEFLTYFQNEAQLEKSRLLSDRFSAERPKGSFSTLEIQRTEQGDSAMYLCASSPRGDGSNQPQHFGDGTRLSIL.

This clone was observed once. The CDR3 DNA reads TGCGCCAGCAGCTTAAGTGGGTCTAGCAATTCACCCCTCCACTTT. Translated, it gives CASSLSGSSNSPLHF. The chain recombines TRBV5-1 with TRBJ1-6; D not certain. The CDR3 contains 15 residues. Germline V gene sequence: CDR1 SGHRS, CDR2 YFSETQ. V dropped 2 bases and J dropped 7 bases, with 13 bases sitting between them.

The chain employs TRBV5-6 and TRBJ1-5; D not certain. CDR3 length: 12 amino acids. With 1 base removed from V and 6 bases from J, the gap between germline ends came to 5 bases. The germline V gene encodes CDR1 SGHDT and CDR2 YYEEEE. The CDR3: CASSLTGQPQHF. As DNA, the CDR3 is TGTGCCAGCAGCTTGACGGGTCAGCCCCAGCATTTT.

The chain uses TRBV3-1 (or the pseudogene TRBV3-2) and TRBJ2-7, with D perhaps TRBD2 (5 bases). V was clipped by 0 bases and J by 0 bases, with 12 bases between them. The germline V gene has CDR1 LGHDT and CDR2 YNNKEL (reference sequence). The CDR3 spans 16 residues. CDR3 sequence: CASSQDPTTLSYEQYF. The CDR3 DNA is TGTGCCAGCAGCCAAGACCCGACTACCCTCTCCTACGAGCAGTACTTC.

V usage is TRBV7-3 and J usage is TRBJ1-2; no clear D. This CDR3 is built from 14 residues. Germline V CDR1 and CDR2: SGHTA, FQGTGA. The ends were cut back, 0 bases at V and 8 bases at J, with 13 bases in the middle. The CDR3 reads CASSLTSGEGGYTF. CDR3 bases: TGTGCCAGCAGCTTAACCTCTGGAGAGGGAGGCTACACCTTC.

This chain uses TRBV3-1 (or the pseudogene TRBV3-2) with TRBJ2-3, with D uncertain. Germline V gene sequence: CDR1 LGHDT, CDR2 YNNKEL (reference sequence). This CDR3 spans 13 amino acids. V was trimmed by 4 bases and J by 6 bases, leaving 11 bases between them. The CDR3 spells CASSPDPTDTQYF. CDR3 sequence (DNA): TGTGCCAGCAGCCCCGACCCCACGGATACGCAGTATTTT.

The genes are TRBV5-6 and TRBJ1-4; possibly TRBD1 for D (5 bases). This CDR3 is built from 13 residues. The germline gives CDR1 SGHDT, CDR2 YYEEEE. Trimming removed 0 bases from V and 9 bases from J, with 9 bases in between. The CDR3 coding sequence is TGTGCCAGCAGCTTGGACAGGTCGAAAAAACTGTTTTTT. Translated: CASSLDRSKKLFF.

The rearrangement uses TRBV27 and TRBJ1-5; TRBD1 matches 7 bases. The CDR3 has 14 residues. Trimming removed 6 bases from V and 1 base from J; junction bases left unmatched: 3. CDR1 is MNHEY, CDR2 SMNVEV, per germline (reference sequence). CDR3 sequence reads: CASRVTGSNQPQHF. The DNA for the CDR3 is TGTGCCAGCAGGGTGACAGGGAGCAATCAGCCCCAGCATTTT.

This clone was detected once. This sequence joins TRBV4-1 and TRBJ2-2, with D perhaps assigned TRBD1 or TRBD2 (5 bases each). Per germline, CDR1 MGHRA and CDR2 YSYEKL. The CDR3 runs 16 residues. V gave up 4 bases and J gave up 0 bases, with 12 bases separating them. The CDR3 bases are TGCGCCAGCAGCCTGGGATGGGGGACGAACACCGGGGAGCTGTTTTTT. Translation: CASSLGWGTNTGELFF.